This is a list of T cell receptor beta chains from one sample in a study of T cell repertoires in aging, cancer and after chemotherapy. TCRdb independently ran MiXCR on the multiplex PCR reads; one entry per CDR3 protein. The repertoire holds a few thousand distinct CDR3 sequences, more than 20% seen once, with 9% to 15% in the top ten. Sequenced: blood. Receptor source: a human donor with a solid tumor. Both conserved end residues are part of each CDR3. The D gene is left open where the match is weak. Some rows have no size entry. The others give once, few or many, or a class for an expanded clone.

J	D	size	V	DNA	CDR3
TRBJ1-1	TRBD1	few	TRBV10-3	TGTGCCATCACTGCAGACAGGGCCACTGAAGCTTTCTTT	CAITADRATEAFF
TRBJ2-1	.	.	TRBV18	TGTGCCAGCTCACCCCTCGGACAGTACAATGAGCAGTTCTTC	CASSPLGQYNEQFF
TRBJ1-2	.	few	TRBV7-2	TGTGCCAGCAGCATATCAGGCAATAACTATGGCTACACCTTC	CASSISGNNYGYTF
TRBJ1-1	.	many	TRBV5-1	TGCGCCAGCAGCTTGCGGGAGAACACTGAAGCTTTCTTT	CASSLRENTEAFF
TRBJ1-3	.	many	TRBV4-3	TGTGCCAGCAGCCAAGGTGTGAGTGGTGCTGGAAACACCATATATTTT	CASSQGVSGAGNTIYF
TRBJ2-3	.	few	TRBV11-2	TGTGCCAGCAGCCCCTTCGGCTCGGGGTCTAGCACAGATACGCAGTATTTT	CASSPFGSGSSTDTQYF
TRBJ2-7	TRBD2	.	TRBV19	TGTGCCAGTAGTAGGGAGGGGACTAGCTCCTACGAGCAGTACTTC	CASSREGTSSYEQYF
TRBJ2-3	.	medium-sized	TRBV27	TGTGCCAGCAGTTTAGAACAGGGTCTTACGCAGTATTTT	CASSLEQGLTQYF
TRBJ2-7	TRBD2	medium-sized	TRBV12-3/TRBV12-4	TGTGCCAGCAGTCACCCCAGCGGGGGCTCCTACGAGCAGTACTTC	CASSHPSGGSYEQYF
TRBJ2-1	.	.	TRBV20-1	TGCAGTGCTAGAGCCCCCTCGGCTCCCGGCAATGAGCAGTTCTTC	CSARAPSAPGNEQFF
TRBJ2-7	TRBD2	few	TRBV12-3/TRBV12-4	TGTGCCAGCAGTTCGTATACTAGCGGGAGCTCCTACGAGCAGTACTTC	CASSSYTSGSSYEQYF
TRBJ2-4	TRBD2	medium-sized	TRBV19	TGTGCCAGTAGTGATCGGACTAGCGGCGAGATAAACATTCAGTACTTC	CASSDRTSGEINIQYF
TRBJ1-1	.	few	TRBV7-2	TGTGCCAGCAGCTTAGACAGTAAAGCTTTCTTT	CASSLDSKAFF
TRBJ2-7	TRBD1	medium-sized	TRBV6-5	TGTGCCAGCAGTTACCTTACAGGGACAGGGTTGCACGAGCAGTACTTC	CASSYLTGTGLHEQYF